This TCR beta chain was observed in a study of identical twins. Germline CDR1 reads SGHRS; CDR2 reads YFSETQ. The CDR3 loop spans 15 amino acids. The trim removed 3 bases at V and 7 bases at J, leaving 9 bases unmatched. Study-wide findings and caveats: Fewer insertions characterized abundant cord blood beta clonotypes, whereas memory repertoires showed none. One should note that invariant MAIT and iNKT cells could partly confound zero-insertion analyses.

In regard to this clonotype: Antigen specificity is unknown.

In TCRdb, the 5' RACE reads were re-called with MiXCR into one record per CDR3 protein. The table has some 730,000 distinct CDR3 sequences, around a sixth seen once. Separately, the same data were catalogued under a study of T cells expressing NK-cell markers. Per that study: Also leading the CD3+CD56-NKG2C+ fraction in a few donors were these clonotypes. Whether the expanded NKG2C+ T cell clones recognized HCMV remained unclear.

The TCR was taken from a woman between 18 and 29 years old in good health. J is TRBJ2-1 and V is TRBV5-1; TRBD2 matches 8 bases. Source material: PBMCs. The CDR3 sequence: CASSSVAGMGNEQFF. The CDR3 coding sequence is TGCGCCAGCAGCTCGGTAGCGGGGATGGGGAATGAGCAGTTCTTC.